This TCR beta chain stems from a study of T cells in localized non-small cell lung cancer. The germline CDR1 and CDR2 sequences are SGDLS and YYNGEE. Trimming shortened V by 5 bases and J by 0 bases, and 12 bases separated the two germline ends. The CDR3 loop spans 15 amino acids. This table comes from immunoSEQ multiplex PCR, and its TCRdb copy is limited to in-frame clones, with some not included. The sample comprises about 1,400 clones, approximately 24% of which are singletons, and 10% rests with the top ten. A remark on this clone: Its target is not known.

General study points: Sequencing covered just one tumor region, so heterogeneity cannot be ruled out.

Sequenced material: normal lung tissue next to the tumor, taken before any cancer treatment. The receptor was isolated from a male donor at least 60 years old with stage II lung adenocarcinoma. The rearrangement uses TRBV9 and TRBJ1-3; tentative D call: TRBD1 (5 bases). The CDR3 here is CASSDTGYSGNTIYF. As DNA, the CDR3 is TGTGCCAGCAGTGATACAGGTTACTCTGGAAACACCATATATTTT.